This T cell receptor (beta chain) is from a study of T cells in Graves' hyperthyroidism and ophthalmopathy. Turning to this clonotype: The antigen is not known.

The CDR3 regions of TCR beta were amplified from RNA transcripts. HTBI primers were used for first-round RT-PCR of the TCR CDR3. Each CDR3 protein gets one entry after TCRdb re-called the multiplex PCR reads with MiXCR. The table lists approximately 520,000 distinct CDR3 sequences, around 20% of them singletons. The study, taken as a whole, reports: Using 13 V-J features, a model discriminated ophthalmopathy from stable hyperthyroidism.

The ends were cut back, 3 bases at V and 9 bases at J, with 15 bases in the middle. Per the germline V gene, CDR1 is SGHAT and CDR2 is FQNNGV. The CDR3 spans 14 residues. V gene TRBV11-2 combines with J gene TRBJ1-3, with D uncertain. The sequencing input was blood. The receptor was derived from a man younger than 35 with Graves' hyperthyroidism. CDR3 sequence (DNA): TGTGCCAGCAGCTTCAAGGGAGGCCCGGCCACCATATATTTT. Its translation is CASSFKGGPATIYF.